Sequencing of this T cell receptor (beta chain) was carried out in a study of regulatory T cells in long-lasting Graves disease. Building the TCR beta libraries relied on iRepertoire HTBI primers, and CDR3 regions underwent Arm-PCR. TCRdb fed the multiplex PCR reads into MiXCR, producing one record per CDR3 protein. Among under 500,000 distinct CDR3 sequences listed, less than 25% were seen once. Sample time point: persistent/refractory GD, antithyroid drugs over 5 years with positive TRAb. There was RNA extracted from PBMCs, and the TCR library was made from it. The CDR3 totals 13 residues. The germline V and J ends were trimmed by 4 bases and 1 base, with 6 bases remaining between them. CDR1 and CDR2 (germline): SGHRS, YFSETQ. Only a few counts were recorded for this clonotype.

The origin of this receptor is a female donor with Graves disease. The chain joins TRBV5-1 to TRBJ1-5; no clear D. This specimen consisted of peripheral blood mononuclear cells (PBMCs), obtained when the disease was refractory, from a patient treated with antithyroid drugs. The CDR3 DNA reads as TGCGCCAGCAGCCCGGAGAGCAATCAGCCCCAGCATTTT. Protein sequence: CASSPESNQPQHF.